The 5 T cell receptor beta chains below were found in one sample sequenced in a study of cytomegalovirus exposure and HLA in healthy donors. Both 60 Vbeta primers and 13 Jbeta primers went into the PCR. Sequencing was performed with immunoSEQ multiplex PCR; in TCRdb, only in-frame clones are kept and a portion is missing. Here the sample spans 100,000 to 120,000 clones, approximately 82% being singletons. The sequenced material came from PBMCs. The receptors here all came from a man between 25 and 39 years old in good health and CMV-seropositive.

This clone was counted once. The chain carries TRBV6-6 and TRBJ2-5; 9 bases agree with TRBD1. The DNA matches TRBJ2-7 better at its end, which makes the J call doubtful. Germline CDR1 is MNHNY and CDR2 is SVGAGI (reference sequence). The CDR3 totals 14 residues. CDR3 amino acids: CASRPGTGSYEQYF. The CDR3 nucleotides are TGTGCCAGCAGACCCGGGACAGGGTCCTACGAGCAGTACTTC.

The CDR3 reads CASSEAGQGDYTF. In DNA form, the CDR3 reads TGTGCCAGCAGTGAAGCGGGGCAGGGTGACTACACCTTC. This chain joins TRBV6-1 and TRBJ1-2; D possibly corresponds to TRBD1 (5 bases). The V and J ends lost 0 bases and 10 bases respectively, with 12 bases between them. The V gene's germline CDR1 is MNHNS and CDR2 SASEGT. The CDR3 sequence is 13 residues long.

V and J are TRBV29-1 and TRBJ2-1, with TRBD1 as a possible D gene (5 bases). The CDR3 runs 17 residues. Trimming took 7 bases from V and 2 from J, leaving 24 bases between them. Germline-derived CDR1 and CDR2 are SQVTM and ANQGSEA. The CDR3 sequence is CSAGGHTARKPYNEQFF. Here the CDR3 DNA reads TGCAGCGCCGGCGGACATACCGCACGAAAACCCTACAATGAGCAGTTCTTC.

This clone has just a few counts. CDR3 protein: CASRGTGTGANVLTF. The CDR3 DNA reads as TGTGCCAGCCGGGGGACAGGGACTGGGGCCAACGTCCTGACTTTC. The rearrangement uses TRBV9 and TRBJ2-6; 9 bases line up with TRBD1. Losses at the gene ends were 7 bases for V and 2 bases for J; bases not matched to a gene: 4. CDR1 is SGDLS, CDR2 YYNGEE, per germline. The CDR3 is 15 amino acids.

The gene calls are TRBV7-2 and TRBJ1-2, with a possible D match to TRBD1 (5 bases). The CDR3 has 12 amino acids. The V and J ends lost 3 bases and 4 bases respectively, with 6 bases between them. Germline V CDR1 and CDR2: SGHTA, FQGNSA. The CDR3 sequence: CASSLGGYGYTF. CDR3 sequence (DNA): TGTGCCAGCAGCTTGGGGGGCTATGGCTACACCTTC.